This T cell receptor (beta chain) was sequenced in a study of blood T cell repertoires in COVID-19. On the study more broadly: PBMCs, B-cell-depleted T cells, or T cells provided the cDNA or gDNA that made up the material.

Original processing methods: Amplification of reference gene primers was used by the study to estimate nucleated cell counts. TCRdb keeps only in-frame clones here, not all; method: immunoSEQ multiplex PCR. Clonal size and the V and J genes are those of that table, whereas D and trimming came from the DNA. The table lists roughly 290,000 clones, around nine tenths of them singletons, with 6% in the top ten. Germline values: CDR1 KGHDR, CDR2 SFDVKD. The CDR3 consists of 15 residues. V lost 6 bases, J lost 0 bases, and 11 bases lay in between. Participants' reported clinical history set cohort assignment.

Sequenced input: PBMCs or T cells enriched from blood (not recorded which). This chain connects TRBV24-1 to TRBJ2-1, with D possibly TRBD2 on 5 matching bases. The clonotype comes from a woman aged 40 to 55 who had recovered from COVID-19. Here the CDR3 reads CATSRGQSSYNEQFF. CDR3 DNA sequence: TGTGCCACCAGTCGCGGGCAAAGCTCCTACAATGAGCAGTTCTTC.